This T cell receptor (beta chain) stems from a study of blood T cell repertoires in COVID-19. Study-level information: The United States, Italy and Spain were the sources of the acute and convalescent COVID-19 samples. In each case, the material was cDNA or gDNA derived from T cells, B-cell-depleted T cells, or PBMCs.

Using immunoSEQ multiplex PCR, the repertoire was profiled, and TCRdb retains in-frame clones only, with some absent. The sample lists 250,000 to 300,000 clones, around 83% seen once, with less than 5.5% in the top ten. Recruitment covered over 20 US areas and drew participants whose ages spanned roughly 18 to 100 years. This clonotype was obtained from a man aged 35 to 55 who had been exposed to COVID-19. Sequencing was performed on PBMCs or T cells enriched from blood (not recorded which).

The CDR3 region is CASSPRTGPYEQYF. The CDR3 DNA follows: TGTGCCAGCAGCCCACGAACAGGGCCCTACGAGCAGTACTTC. The chain joins TRBV2 to TRBJ2-7; tentative D call: TRBD1 (6 bases). Germline V gives CDR1 SNHLY, CDR2 FYNNEI. Trimming stripped 6 bases from V and 2 bases from J, with 14 bases between. The CDR3 length is 14 residues.